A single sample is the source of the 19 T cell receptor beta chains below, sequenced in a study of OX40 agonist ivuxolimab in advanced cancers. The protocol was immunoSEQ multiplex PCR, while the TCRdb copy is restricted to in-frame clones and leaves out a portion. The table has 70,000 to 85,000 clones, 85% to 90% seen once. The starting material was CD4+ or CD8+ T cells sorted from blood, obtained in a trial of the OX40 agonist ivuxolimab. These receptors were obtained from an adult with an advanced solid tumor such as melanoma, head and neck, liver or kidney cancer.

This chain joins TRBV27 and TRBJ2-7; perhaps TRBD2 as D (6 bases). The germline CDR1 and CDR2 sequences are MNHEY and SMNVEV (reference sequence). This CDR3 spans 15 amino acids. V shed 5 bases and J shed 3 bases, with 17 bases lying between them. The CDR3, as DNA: TGTGCCAGCAGTCCCTTCTCAGGGACTTACTACGAGCAGTACTTC. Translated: CASSPFSGTYYEQYF.

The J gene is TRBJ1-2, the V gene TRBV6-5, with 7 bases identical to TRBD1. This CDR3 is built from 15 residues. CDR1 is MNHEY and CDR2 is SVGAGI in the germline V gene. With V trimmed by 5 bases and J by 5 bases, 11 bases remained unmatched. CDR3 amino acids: CASSPYRGAGYGYTF. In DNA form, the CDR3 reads TGTGCCAGCAGTCCCTACAGGGGCGCAGGGTATGGCTACACCTTC.

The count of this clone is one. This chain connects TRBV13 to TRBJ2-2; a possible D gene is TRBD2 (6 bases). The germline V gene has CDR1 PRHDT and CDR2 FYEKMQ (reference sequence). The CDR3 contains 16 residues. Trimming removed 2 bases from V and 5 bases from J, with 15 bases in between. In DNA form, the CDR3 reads TGTGCCAGCAGCTTAAGGTCGGACGGACTAACCGGGGAGCTGTTTTTT. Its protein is CASSLRSDGLTGELFF.

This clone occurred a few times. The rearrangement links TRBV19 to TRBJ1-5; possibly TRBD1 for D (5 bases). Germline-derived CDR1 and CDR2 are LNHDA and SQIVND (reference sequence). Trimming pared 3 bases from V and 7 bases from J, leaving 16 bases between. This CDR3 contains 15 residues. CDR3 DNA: TGTGCCAGTAGTATGGAGCAGGGTGTATTCCAGCCCCAGCATTTT. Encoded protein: CASSMEQGVFQPQHF.

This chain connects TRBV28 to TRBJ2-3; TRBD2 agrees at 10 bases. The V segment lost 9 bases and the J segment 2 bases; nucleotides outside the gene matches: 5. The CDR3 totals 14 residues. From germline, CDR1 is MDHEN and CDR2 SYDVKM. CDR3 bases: TGTGCCAGTACCCTAGCGGGGGTCACAGATACGCAGTATTTT. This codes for CASTLAGVTDTQYF.

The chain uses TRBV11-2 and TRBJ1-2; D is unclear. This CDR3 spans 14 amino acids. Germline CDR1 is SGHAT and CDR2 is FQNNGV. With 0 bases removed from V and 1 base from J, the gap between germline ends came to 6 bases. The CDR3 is CASSLDRLNYGYTF. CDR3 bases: TGTGCCAGCAGCTTAGATCGTCTTAACTATGGCTACACCTTC.

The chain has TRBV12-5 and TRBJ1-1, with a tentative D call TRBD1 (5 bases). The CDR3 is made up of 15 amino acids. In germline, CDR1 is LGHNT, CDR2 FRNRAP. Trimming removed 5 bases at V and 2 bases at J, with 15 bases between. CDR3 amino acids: CASGLGGTANTEAFF. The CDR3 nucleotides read TGTGCTAGTGGTCTGGGGGGGACCGCCAACACTGAAGCTTTCTTT.

The CDR3 here is CASSAIDRAYEQYF. CDR3 coding DNA: TGTGCCAGCAGTGCAATCGACAGGGCTTACGAGCAGTACTTC. V usage is TRBV6-6 and J usage is TRBJ2-7; 7 bases match TRBD1. V trimming: 5 bases; J trimming: 4 bases; junction bases outside the gene matches: 8. Germline loops: CDR1 MNHNY, CDR2 SVGAGI (reference sequence). The CDR3 totals 14 residues.

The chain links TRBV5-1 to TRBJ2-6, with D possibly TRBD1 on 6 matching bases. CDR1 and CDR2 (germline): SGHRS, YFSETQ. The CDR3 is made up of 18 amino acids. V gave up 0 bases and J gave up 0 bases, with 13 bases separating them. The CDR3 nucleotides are TGCGCCAGCAGCTTGGGGGACACGCTTGACTCTGGGGCCAACGTCCTGACTTTC. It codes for CASSLGDTLDSGANVLTF.

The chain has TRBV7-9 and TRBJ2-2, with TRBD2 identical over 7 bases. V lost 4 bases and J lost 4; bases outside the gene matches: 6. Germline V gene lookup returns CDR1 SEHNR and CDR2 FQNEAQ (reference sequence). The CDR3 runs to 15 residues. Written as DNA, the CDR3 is TGTGCCAGCAGCTCCCTGGGGGGGTTCACCGGGGAGCTGTTTTTT. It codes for CASSSLGGFTGELFF.

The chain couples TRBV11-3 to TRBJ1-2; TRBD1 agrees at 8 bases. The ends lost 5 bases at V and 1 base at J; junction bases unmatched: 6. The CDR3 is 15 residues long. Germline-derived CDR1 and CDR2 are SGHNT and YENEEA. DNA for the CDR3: TGTGCCAGCAGCCGGACAGGGACCCTTAACTATGGCTACACCTTC. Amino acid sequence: CASSRTGTLNYGYTF.

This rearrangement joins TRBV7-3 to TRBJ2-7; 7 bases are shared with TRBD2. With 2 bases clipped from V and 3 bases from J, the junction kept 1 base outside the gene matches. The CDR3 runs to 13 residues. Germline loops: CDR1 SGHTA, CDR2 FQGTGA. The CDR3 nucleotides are TGTGCCAGCAGCTTATCGGGGGGCTACGAGCAGTACTTC. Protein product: CASSLSGGYEQYF.

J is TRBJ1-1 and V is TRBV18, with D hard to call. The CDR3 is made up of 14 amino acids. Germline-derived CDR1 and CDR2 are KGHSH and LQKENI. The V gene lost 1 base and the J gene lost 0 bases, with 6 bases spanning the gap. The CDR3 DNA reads TGTGCCAGCTCACCACTCGGACTGAACACTGAAGCTTTCTTT. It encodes CASSPLGLNTEAFF.

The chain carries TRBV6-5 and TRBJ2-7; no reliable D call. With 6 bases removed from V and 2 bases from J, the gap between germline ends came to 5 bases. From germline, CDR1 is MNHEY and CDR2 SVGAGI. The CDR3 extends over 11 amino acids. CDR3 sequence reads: CASRGTYEQYF. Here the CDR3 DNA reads TGTGCCAGCAGGGGAACCTACGAGCAGTACTTC.

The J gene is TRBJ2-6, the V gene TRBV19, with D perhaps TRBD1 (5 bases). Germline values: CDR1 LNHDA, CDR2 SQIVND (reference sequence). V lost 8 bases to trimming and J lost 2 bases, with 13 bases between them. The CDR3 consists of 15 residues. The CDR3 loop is CASEMGQAGANVLTF. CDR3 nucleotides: TGTGCCAGTGAAATGGGGCAGGCTGGGGCCAACGTCCTGACTTTC.

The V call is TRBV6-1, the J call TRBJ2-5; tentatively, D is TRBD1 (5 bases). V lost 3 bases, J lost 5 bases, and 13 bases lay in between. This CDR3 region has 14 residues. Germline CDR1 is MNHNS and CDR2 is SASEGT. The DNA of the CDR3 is TGTGCCAGCAGTGATGCCAGGGCCAGGGAGACCCAGTACTTC. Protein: CASSDARARETQYF.

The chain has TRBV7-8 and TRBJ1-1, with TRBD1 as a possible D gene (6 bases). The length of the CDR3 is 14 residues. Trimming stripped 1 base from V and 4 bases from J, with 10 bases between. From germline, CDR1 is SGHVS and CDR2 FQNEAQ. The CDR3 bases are TGTGCCAGCAGCTTAGATCGGGGGCGCACTGAAGCTTTCTTT. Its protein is CASSLDRGRTEAFF.

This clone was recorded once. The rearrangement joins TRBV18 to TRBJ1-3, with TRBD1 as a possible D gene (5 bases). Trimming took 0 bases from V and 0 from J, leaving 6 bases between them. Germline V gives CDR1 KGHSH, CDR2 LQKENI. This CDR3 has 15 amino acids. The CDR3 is CASSPPGVSGNTIYF. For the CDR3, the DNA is TGTGCCAGCTCACCACCGGGGGTCTCTGGAAACACCATATATTTT.

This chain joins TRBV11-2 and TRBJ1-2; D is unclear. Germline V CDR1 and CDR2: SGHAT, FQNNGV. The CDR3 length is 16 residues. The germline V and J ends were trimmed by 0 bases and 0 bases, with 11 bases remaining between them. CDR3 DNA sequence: TGTGCCAGCAGCTTAGAAGGGCGGTCCCCTAACTATGGCTACACCTTC. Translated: CASSLEGRSPNYGYTF. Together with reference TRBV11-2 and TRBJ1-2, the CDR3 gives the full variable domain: EAGVAQSPRYKIIEKRQSVAFWCNPISGHATLYWYQQILGQGPKLLIQFQNNGVVDDSQLPKDRFSAERLKGVDSTLKIQPAKLEDSAVYLCASSLEGRSPNYGYTFGSGTRLTVV.